The present TCR beta chain was sequenced within a study of shared clonotypes between healthy human individuals. Sequencing was performed with immunoSEQ multiplex PCR; in TCRdb, only in-frame clones are kept and a portion is missing. The sample lists 2 million to 3 million clones; under 95% were seen once. Trimming cost V 4 bases and J 0 bases; bases outside gene matches: 5. The germline gives CDR1 SGHNT, CDR2 YENEEA. The CDR3 consists of 15 residues. The sequencing input was naive CD4+ T cells from PBMCs. Regarding subset: CD45RA+ positively selected. The chain has TRBV11-3 and TRBJ2-7, with 8 nucleotides matching TRBD1. The receptor was isolated from a man in his late teens or twenties in good health. Some clones in this sample may be carry-over from other donors' samples. CDR3 DNA sequence: TGTGCCAGCAGCTACCCGGGACAGGTCTCCTACGAGCAGTACTTC. The encoded protein is CASSYPGQVSYEQYF.